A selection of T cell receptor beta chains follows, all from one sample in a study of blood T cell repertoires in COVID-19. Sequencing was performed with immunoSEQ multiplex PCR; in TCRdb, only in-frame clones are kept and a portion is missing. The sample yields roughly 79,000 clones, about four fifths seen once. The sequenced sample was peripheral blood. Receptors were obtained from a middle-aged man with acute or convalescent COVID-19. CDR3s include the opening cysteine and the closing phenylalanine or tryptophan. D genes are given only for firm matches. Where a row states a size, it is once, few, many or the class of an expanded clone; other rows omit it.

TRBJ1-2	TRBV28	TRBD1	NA	CASSFGGQGFNGYTF	TGTGCCAGCAGTTTTGGGGGACAGGGATTTAATGGCTACACCTTC
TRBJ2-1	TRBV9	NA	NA	CASSVATSNEQFF	TGTGCCAGCAGCGTAGCCACTAGCAATGAGCAGTTCTTC
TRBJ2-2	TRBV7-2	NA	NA	CASSSNRATGELFF	TGTGCCAGCAGCTCAAACAGGGCCACCGGGGAGCTGTTTTTT
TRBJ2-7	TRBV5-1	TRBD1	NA	CASSLGTGEFYEQYF	TGCGCCAGCAGCTTGGGGACAGGGGAATTCTACGAGCAGTACTTC
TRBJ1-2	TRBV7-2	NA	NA	CASSFPVDYGYTF	TGTGCCAGCAGCTTCCCAGTGGACTATGGCTACACCTTC
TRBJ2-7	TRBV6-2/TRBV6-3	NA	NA	CASSYPIQAGTLFYEQYF	TGTGCCAGCAGTTATCCGATCCAGGCCGGGACACTTTTCTACGAGCAGTACTTC
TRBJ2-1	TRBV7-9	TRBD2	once	CASSSFRLAGGSYNEQFF	TGTGCCAGCAGCTCGTTTAGACTAGCGGGGGGCTCCTACAATGAGCAGTTCTTC
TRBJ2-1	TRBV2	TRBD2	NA	CASSRLPGGAMNEQFF	TGTGCCAGCAGTCGGCTTCCGGGGGGGGCCATGAATGAGCAGTTCTTC
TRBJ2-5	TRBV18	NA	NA	CASSPGADPQETQYF	TGTGCCAGCTCACCAGGTGCAGATCCGCAAGAGACCCAGTACTTC
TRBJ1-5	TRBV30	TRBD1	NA	CASGQGYQPQHF	TGTGCCTCAGGACAGGGGTATCAGCCCCAGCATTTT
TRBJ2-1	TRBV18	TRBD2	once	CASSPPQREVNEQFF	TGTGCCAGCTCACCCCCCCAGCGGGAAGTCAATGAGCAGTTCTTC
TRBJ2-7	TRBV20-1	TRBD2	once	CSASQREGRYEQYF	TGCAGTGCTAGTCAGCGGGAGGGCCGATACGAGCAGTACTTC
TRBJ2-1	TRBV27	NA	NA	CASSSYQGRQREQFF	TGTGCCAGTTCTAGTTATCAGGGGAGACAACGGGAGCAGTTCTTC
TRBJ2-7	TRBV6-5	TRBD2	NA	CASSRSGDYEQYF	TGTGCCAGCAGCCGTAGCGGGGACTACGAGCAGTACTTC
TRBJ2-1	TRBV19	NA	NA	CASSRPPYNEQFF	TGTGCCAGTAGTAGGCCCCCTTACAATGAGCAGTTCTTC
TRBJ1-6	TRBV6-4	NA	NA	CASSDTGNSPLHF	TGTGCCAGCAGTGACACAGGGAATTCACCCCTCCACTTT
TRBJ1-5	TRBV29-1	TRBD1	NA	CSVVEQGYGNQPQHF	TGCAGCGTTGTGGAACAGGGGTATGGTAATCAGCCCCAGCATTTT
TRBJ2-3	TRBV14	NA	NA	CASSQDIQAGITDTQYF	TGTGCCAGCAGCCAAGATATACAGGCGGGGATCACAGATACGCAGTATTTT
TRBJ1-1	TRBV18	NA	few	CASSPSGPNPEAFF	TGTGCCAGCTCACCGTCAGGGCCGAACCCTGAAGCTTTCTTT
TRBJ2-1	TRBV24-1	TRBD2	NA	CATSDLGSSGGYNEQFF	TGTGCCACCAGTGATTTGGGGTCCTCGGGGGGATACAATGAGCAGTTCTTC
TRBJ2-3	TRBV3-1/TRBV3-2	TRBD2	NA	CASSRWREGSTDTQYF	TGTGCCAGCAGCCGATGGCGGGAGGGATCTACAGATACGCAGTATTTT
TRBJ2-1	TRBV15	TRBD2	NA	CATSGLAGLNNEQFF	TGTGCCACCAGCGGACTAGCGGGCCTTAACAATGAGCAGTTCTTC
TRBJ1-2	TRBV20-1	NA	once	CSTLSGNGYTF	TGCAGTACCCTGAGCGGGAATGGCTACACCTTC
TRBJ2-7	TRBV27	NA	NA	CASGSRGLSYEQYF	TGTGCCAGCGGGTCTAGGGGGTTATCCTACGAGCAGTACTTC
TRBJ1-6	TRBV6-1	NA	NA	CASSESGADNSPLHF	TGTGCCAGCAGTGAATCAGGGGCGGACAATTCACCCCTCCACTTT
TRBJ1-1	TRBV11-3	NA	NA	CASSLDGQNTEAFF	TGTGCCAGCAGCCTAGACGGACAGAACACTGAAGCTTTCTTT
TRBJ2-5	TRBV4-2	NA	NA	CASSQLVGAAGRWETQYF	TGTGCCAGCAGCCAGTTGGTCGGCGCGGCGGGGAGGTGGGAGACCCAGTACTTC